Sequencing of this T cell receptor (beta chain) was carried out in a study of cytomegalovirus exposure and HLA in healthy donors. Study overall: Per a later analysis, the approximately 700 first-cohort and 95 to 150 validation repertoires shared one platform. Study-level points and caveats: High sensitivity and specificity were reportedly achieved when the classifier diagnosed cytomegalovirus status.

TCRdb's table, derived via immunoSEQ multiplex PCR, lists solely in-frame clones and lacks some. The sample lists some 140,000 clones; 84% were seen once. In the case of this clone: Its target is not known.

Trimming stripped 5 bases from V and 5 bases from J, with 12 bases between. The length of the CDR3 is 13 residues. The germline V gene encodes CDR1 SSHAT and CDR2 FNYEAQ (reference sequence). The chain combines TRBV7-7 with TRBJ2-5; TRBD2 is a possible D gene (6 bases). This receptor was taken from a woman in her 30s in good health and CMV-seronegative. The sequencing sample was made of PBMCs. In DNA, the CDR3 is TGTGCCAGCAGCACGGGGGTCGGGGAGACCCAGTACTTC. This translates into CASSTGVGETQYF. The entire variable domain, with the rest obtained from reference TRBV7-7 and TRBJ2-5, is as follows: GAGVSQSPRYKVTKRGQDVTLRCDPISSHATLYWYQQALGQGPEFLTYFNYEAQPDKSGLPSDRFSAERPEGSISTLTIQRTEQRDSAMYRCASSTGVGETQYFGPGTRLLVL.